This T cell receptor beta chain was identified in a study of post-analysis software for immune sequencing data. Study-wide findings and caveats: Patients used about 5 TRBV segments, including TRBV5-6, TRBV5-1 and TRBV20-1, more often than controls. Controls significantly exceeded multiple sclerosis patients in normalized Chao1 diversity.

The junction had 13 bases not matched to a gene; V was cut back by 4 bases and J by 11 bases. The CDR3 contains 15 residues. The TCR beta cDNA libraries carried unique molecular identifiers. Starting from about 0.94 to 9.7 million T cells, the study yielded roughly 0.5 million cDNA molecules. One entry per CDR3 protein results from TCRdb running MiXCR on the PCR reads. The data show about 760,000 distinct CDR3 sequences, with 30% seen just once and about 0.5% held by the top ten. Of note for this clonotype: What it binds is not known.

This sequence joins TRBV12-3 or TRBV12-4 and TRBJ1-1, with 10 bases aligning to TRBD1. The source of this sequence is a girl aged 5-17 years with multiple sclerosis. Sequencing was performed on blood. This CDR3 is CASSSAAGTGDYAFF. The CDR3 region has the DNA TGTGCCAGCAGTTCCGCCGCCGGGACAGGGGATTACGCTTTCTTT.